The source of this T cell receptor beta chain is a study of T cells in Graves' hyperthyroidism and ophthalmopathy. The study, taken as a whole, reports: Classification by a 13 V-J model distinguished ophthalmopathy from stable hyperthyroidism.

From RNA transcripts, TCR beta CDR3 regions were amplified. An initial round of RT-PCR targeting the TCR CDR3 relied on the HTBI primer set. TCRdb analysed the multiplex PCR reads with MiXCR anew, one entry per CDR3 protein. The data hold around 720,000 distinct CDR3 sequences, with just over 35% observed a single time. This clonotype has just a few counts. Its antigen is not known. Patients showing uncontrolled infection, other autoimmune disease, pregnancy or lactation were ineligible. The V end was cut by 8 bases, the J end by 0 bases, with 22 bases between. The CDR3 totals 17 residues. The germline V gene encodes CDR1 SGHTA and CDR2 FQGTGA.

This clonotype was sampled from a woman aged 40 to 49 with Graves' hyperthyroidism. The sequenced sample consisted of blood. The V and J genes are TRBV7-3 and TRBJ1-2; D gene unclear. CDR3 amino acids: CASSPIGRLSANYGYTF. Written as DNA, the CDR3 is TGTGCCAGCTCACCGATCGGACGTTTATCAGCTAACTATGGCTACACCTTC.